The 8 T cell receptor beta chains in this list originate from one sample, sequenced in a study of blood T cell repertoires in COVID-19. Profiling relied on immunoSEQ multiplex PCR, and the TCRdb table lists in-frame clones only, not all of them. The sample shows 380,000 or so clones, 80% to 90% of them seen only once. Sequencing was carried out using peripheral blood. These receptors were obtained from a man aged 40-49 years with acute or convalescent COVID-19.

The chain combines TRBV30 with TRBJ1-1; D possibly corresponds to TRBD1 (6 bases). V gave up 4 bases and J gave up 1 base, with 10 bases separating them. This CDR3 is 13 amino acids long. Germline V CDR1 and CDR2: GTSNPN, SVGIG (reference sequence). Written as DNA, the CDR3 is TGTGCCTGGAACGGGACACCGAACACTGAAGCTTTCTTT. This sequence encodes CAWNGTPNTEAFF. The variable domain in full, completed from reference TRBV30 and TRBJ1-1, reads SQTIHQWPATLVQPVGSPLSLECTVEGTSNPNLYWYRQAAGRGLQLLFYSVGIGQISSEVPQNLSASRPQDRQFILSSKKLLLSDSGFYLCAWNGTPNTEAFFGQGTRLTVV.

The chain combines TRBV7-8 with TRBJ2-2, with 8 nucleotides matching TRBD2. Germline-derived CDR1 and CDR2 are SGHVS and FQNEAQ. Trimming removed 2 bases from V and 5 bases from J; junction bases left unmatched: 7. The CDR3 runs 16 residues. CDR3 protein: CASSLRLGGGTGELFF. CDR3 nucleotide sequence: TGTGCCAGCAGCTTAAGGCTAGGCGGGGGGACCGGGGAGCTGTTTTTT. Based on the CDR3 plus reference TRBV7-8 and TRBJ2-2, the full variable domain is GAGVSQSPRYKVAKRGQDVALRCDPISGHVSLFWYQQALGQGPEFLTYFQNEAQLDKSGLPSDRFFAERPEGSVSTLKIQRTQQEDSAVYLCASSLRLGGGTGELFFGEGSRLTVL.

V gene TRBV27 combines with J gene TRBJ2-7; 11 bases are a match to TRBD1. The CDR3 runs 17 residues. The ends lost 0 bases at V and 5 bases at J; junction bases unmatched: 9. CDR1 is MNHEY, CDR2 SMNVEV, per germline (reference sequence). CDR3 in DNA: TGTGCCAGCAGTTTATCCTATAGGACAGGGGGCTATAACGAGCAGTACTTC. Encoded protein: CASSLSYRTGGYNEQYF.

The chain couples TRBV7-9 to TRBJ1-2; the D is unclear. The CDR3 covers 12 residues. V lost 7 bases to trimming and J lost 2 bases, with 8 bases between them. CDR1 SEHNR and CDR2 FQNEAQ come from the germline V gene (reference sequence). The CDR3 region has the DNA TGTGCCAGCACCCCCCAAAACTATGGCTACACCTTC. Translating gives CASTPQNYGYTF.

The gene calls are TRBV19 and TRBJ2-2; D is ambiguous. Germline CDR1 is LNHDA and CDR2 is SQIVND (reference sequence). CDR3 length equals 13 residues. Trimming pared 10 bases from V and 0 bases from J, leaving 9 bases between. CDR3 amino acids: CATQDSNTGELFF. The CDR3 bases are TGTGCCACCCAAGACTCGAACACCGGGGAGCTGTTTTTT. Supplemented by reference TRBV19 and TRBJ2-2, the full variable domain reads DGGITQSPKYLFRKEGQNVTLSCEQNLNHDAMYWYRQDPGQGLRLIYYSQIVNDFQKGDIAEGYSVSREKKESFPLTVTSAQKNPTAFYLCATQDSNTGELFFGEGSRLTVL.

The chain has TRBV28 and TRBJ1-3; D gene unclear. Deletions cut 7 bases from V and 0 bases from J, with 13 bases between. The CDR3 spans 15 residues. Germline CDR1 MDHEN, CDR2 SYDVKM. DNA for the CDR3: TGTGCCAGCAATAAACAGCCCCTCTCTGGAAACACCATATATTTT. Its protein is CASNKQPLSGNTIYF.

The DNA of the CDR3 is TGTGCCATCAGTGAGGCGGGATGGGATTCACCCCTCCACTTT. This sequence encodes CAISEAGWDSPLHF. This chain connects TRBV10-3 to TRBJ1-6; D remains ambiguous. Per the germline V gene, CDR1 is ENHRY and CDR2 is SYGVKD. Trimming left V 2 bases short and J 8 bases short, with 10 bases between. The CDR3 loop spans 14 amino acids.

This clone has just a few counts. In DNA form, the CDR3 reads TGTGCCAGCTCACCACAGACTAGCGGGGCAGATACGCAGTATTTT. It specifies CASSPQTSGADTQYF. V and J are TRBV18 and TRBJ2-3; 11 bases agree with TRBD2. Germline CDR1 and CDR2: KGHSH and LQKENI. With 1 base clipped from V and 4 bases from J, the junction kept 1 base outside the gene matches. This CDR3 contains 15 residues.